This section outlines one T cell receptor beta chain sequence together with its context. Libraries were prepared by immunoSEQ multiplex PCR; TCRdb keeps only in-frame clonotypes and omits some of them. The sample lists more than 20,000 clones; roughly 77% were seen once. Relapses following autologous stem cell transplantation were seen in all patients, with brentuximab vedotin exposure varying. The sample is drawn from a study of PD-1 blockade in classical Hodgkin lymphoma. The CDR3 length is 14 residues. Trimming removed 6 bases from V and 5 bases from J, with 16 bases in between. Germline loops: CDR1 MNHEY, CDR2 SVGAGI.

The source of this sequence is a human donor with classical Hodgkin lymphoma. The material sequenced was peripheral blood mononuclear cells (PBMCs), taken before the second cycle of nivolumab. The chain has TRBV6-5 and TRBJ2-5, with D possibly matching TRBD1 (5 bases). The CDR3 DNA reads TGTGCCAGCAGACGGGCGACAGTTCCGGAGACCCAGTACTTC. Residues: CASRRATVPETQYF.